Listed below are T cell receptor beta chains from one sample, sequenced in a study of T cell clonotyping in hematopoietic cell transplantation. Some clones are missing from TCRdb's copy, which holds only in-frame ones; the method was immunoSEQ multiplex PCR. The sample shows around 14,000 clones, around 84% of them seen only once. The sample in question was PBMCs, obtained 100 days after allogeneic stem cell transplant. These receptor sequences come from a male patient between 45 and 60 years old who had an allogeneic stem cell transplant from an unrelated donor, so T cells may come from the graft donor. Some clones in this sample may be carry-over from other donors' samples. CDR3s include the opening cysteine and the closing phenylalanine or tryptophan. The order of the fields is D gene, V gene, clone size, J gene, CDR3 DNA, CDR3 protein. The D gene is left open where the match is weak. Some rows mark clone size as missing; the rest say once, few, many or name a class of expanded clone.

NA,TRBV2,NA,TRBJ1-5,TGTGCCAGCAGTGAAGGGGGCCGTCAGCCCCAGCATTTT,CASSEGGRQPQHF
NA,TRBV15,NA,TRBJ2-7,TGTGCCACCAGCAGAGGGACCCTCCCGTTCGAGCAGTACTTC,CATSRGTLPFEQYF
NA,TRBV9,once,TRBJ2-7,TGTGCCAGCAGCGTAGCCGGGTCCTTAAGCGAGGGGGGCTACGAGCAGTACTTC,CASSVAGSLSEGGYEQYF
NA,TRBV20-1,NA,TRBJ1-1,TGCAGCTGGGGGGGAAACACTGAAGCTTTCTTT,CSWGGNTEAFF
NA,TRBV2,NA,TRBJ2-3,TGTGCCAGCAGGGCCACTGTGGTTCCCACAGATACGCAGTATTTT,CASRATVVPTDTQYF
TRBD1,TRBV2,NA,TRBJ1-1,TGTGCCAGCAGAGAACAGGGGGCTAAGGGCACTGAAGCTTTCTTT,CASREQGAKGTEAFF
TRBD1,TRBV5-1,NA,TRBJ1-1,TGCGCCAGCAGCTTGGGACGGACCAGGGGGGACACTGAAGCTTTCTTT,CASSLGRTRGDTEAFF
NA,TRBV9,NA,TRBJ1-1,TGTGCCAGCAGCGTAGCTGGAGACACTGAAGCTTTCTTT,CASSVAGDTEAFF
TRBD1,TRBV6-5,NA,TRBJ1-1,TGTGCCACGTTGGGGGACAGGAAGAACACTGAAGCTTTCTTT,CATLGDRKNTEAFF
NA,TRBV30,NA,TRBJ1-5,TGTGCCTGGAGCCTAGGGGGTTATAGCAATCAGCCCCAGCATTTT,CAWSLGGYSNQPQHF
NA,TRBV6-1,NA,TRBJ1-2,TGTGCCAGCAGTGAGGCAGGGAGCGACTATGGCTACACCTTC,CASSEAGSDYGYTF
NA,TRBV19,NA,TRBJ1-1,TGTGCCAGTAGTAAGGGGTTTCGCACTGAAGCTTTCTTT,CASSKGFRTEAFF
NA,TRBV27,NA,TRBJ2-5,TGTGCCAGCAGCATGGACTACGAAGAGACCCAGTACTTC,CASSMDYEETQYF
NA,TRBV14,NA,TRBJ2-5,TGTGCCAGCAGCCAAGGGAAGCGTCTAGATCGAGCAGAGACCCAGTACTTC,CASSQGKRLDRAETQYF
NA,TRBV5-6,NA,TRBJ1-3,TGTGCCAGCAGCTTGATGGGGTATGGAAACACCATATATTTT,CASSLMGYGNTIYF
TRBD2,TRBV11-2,NA,TRBJ2-1,TGTGCCAGCAGGCTAGCGGGGGAGCACAATGAGCAGTTCTTC,CASRLAGEHNEQFF
TRBD2,TRBV7-9,NA,TRBJ2-1,TGTGCCAGCAGCCCACTAGCGGGGGGGCCGTGGAATGAGCAGTTCTTC,CASSPLAGGPWNEQFF
TRBD1,TRBV6-6,NA,TRBJ2-2,TGTGCCATACCCAGGACAGGGGAGAACACCGGGGAGCTGTTTTTT,CAIPRTGENTGELFF
NA,TRBV6-1,NA,TRBJ1-5,TGTGCCAGCAGTGAAGGGTACTTCAATCAGCCCCAGCATTTT,CASSEGYFNQPQHF
NA,TRBV2,NA,TRBJ2-5,TGTGCCAGCAGTCGAGACAGTGCAGAGACCCAGTACTTC,CASSRDSAETQYF
TRBD1,TRBV7-9,NA,TRBJ1-5,TGTGCCAGCAGCTCGACAGGGGGCGGCAATCAGCCCCAGCATTTT,CASSSTGGGNQPQHF
NA,TRBV9,NA,TRBJ1-2,TGTGCCAGCAGCGGCAAACCAGGGACCTTCGGCTACACCTTC,CASSGKPGTFGYTF
TRBD1,TRBV10-3,once,TRBJ1-4,TGTGCCTCAGGGGGGATTAATGAAAAACTGTTTTTT,CASGGINEKLFF
NA,TRBV5-6,NA,TRBJ1-2,TGTGCCAGCAGCTTCAAAGACAGATCCTATGGCTACACCTTC,CASSFKDRSYGYTF
NA,TRBV27,NA,TRBJ2-7,TGTGCCAGCAGTTCCCAGGGGAGGGTGCTGCCATACTACGAGCAGTACTTC,CASSSQGRVLPYYEQYF
NA,TRBV7-3,NA,TRBJ1-1,TGTGCCAGCAGCCCCATCGGCGAGGGTAGCACTGAAGCTTTCTTT,CASSPIGEGSTEAFF
NA,TRBV25-1,few,TRBJ2-2,TGTGCCACCCAGAGGAGGCAGTCCACCGGGGAGCTGTTTTTT,CATQRRQSTGELFF
NA,TRBV25-1,medium-sized,TRBJ2-7,TGTGCCAGCAGCCCCCAGGGTTCCGACGAGCAGTACTTC,CASSPQGSDEQYF
NA,TRBV5-6,NA,TRBJ2-2,TGTGCCAGCAGCCAAACTCCTCACGGGGAGCTGTTTTTT,CASSQTPHGELFF
TRBD1,TRBV5-6,few,TRBJ2-7,TGTGCCAGCAGCGAAGGACAGGGGGCAAGACGGCAGTACTTC,CASSEGQGARRQYF
NA,TRBV5-1,NA,TRBJ2-3,TGCGCCAGCGGGGATGGTGGGCCAGATACGCAGTATTTT,CASGDGGPDTQYF
NA,TRBV7-2,NA,TRBJ1-3,TGTGCCAGCAGCTTAGAGGGGGGCTGGGACACCATATATTTT,CASSLEGGWDTIYF
NA,TRBV9,NA,TRBJ1-2,TGTGCCAGCAGCGCAAACTCCGCCCCGGCTGGCTACACCTTC,CASSANSAPAGYTF
NA,TRBV2,NA,TRBJ2-7,TGTGCCAGCAGCCAGGGACCCTACGAGCAGTACTTC,CASSQGPYEQYF
TRBD1,TRBV13,NA,TRBJ2-3,TGTGCCAGCAGCTTGGGGACAGCAGATACGCAGTATTTT,CASSLGTADTQYF
NA,TRBV6-5,NA,TRBJ2-1,TGTGCCAGCAGGCGGGACACAGGGTTGTATGAGCAGTTCTTC,CASRRDTGLYEQFF
NA,TRBV7-3,NA,TRBJ2-3,TGTGCCAGCAGCGCGTTAGGGGCAGGGGGGTTCACAGATACGCAGTATTTT,CASSALGAGGFTDTQYF
NA,TRBV5-1,once,TRBJ1-1,TGCGCCAGCAGCTTAGAGCTTCCAACCACTGAAGCTTTCTTT,CASSLELPTTEAFF
NA,TRBV10-3,once,TRBJ2-1,TGTGCCATCAGTACTAGCTCCGAATACAATGAGCAGTTCTTC,CAISTSSEYNEQFF
NA,TRBV5-1,NA,TRBJ1-1,TGCGCCAGCAGCTTGGGTTCGGTCAGGAACACTGAAGCTTTCTTT,CASSLGSVRNTEAFF
NA,TRBV10-3,NA,TRBJ2-7,TGTGCCATGGGATCCACCTCCTACGAGCAGTACTTC,CAMGSTSYEQYF
NA,TRBV30,NA,TRBJ2-7,TGTGCCTGGAGTGTTGACAGCTCCTACGAGCAGTACTTC,CAWSVDSSYEQYF
NA,TRBV28,NA,TRBJ1-4,TGTGCCAGCAGTTCCGGAGGGGTGCTAAGTGAAAAACTGTTTTTT,CASSSGGVLSEKLFF
NA,TRBV7-6,NA,TRBJ2-1,TGTGCCAGCAGCTCTCGGACCGGCATGGAAGAGCAGTTCTTC,CASSSRTGMEEQFF
TRBD1,TRBV6-5,NA,TRBJ1-2,TGTGCCAGCAGTTACACGGGACAGGGCGATGGCTACACCTTC,CASSYTGQGDGYTF
NA,TRBV30,NA,TRBJ1-1,TGTGCCTGGAGCCTTGACGGGACCACTGAAGCTTTCTTT,CAWSLDGTTEAFF
NA,TRBV6-5,once,TRBJ2-7,TGTGCCAGCAGTTATGAGGCAGGCGGCGGGCAGTACTTC,CASSYEAGGGQYF
NA,TRBV13,NA,TRBJ1-5,TGTGCCAGCAGCTTTTGGGGTCAGCCCCAGCATTTT,CASSFWGQPQHF
NA,TRBV20-1,NA,TRBJ2-7,TGCAGTGCTAGATATTCTTACGAGCAGTACTTC,CSARYSYEQYF
TRBD1,TRBV2,NA,TRBJ1-1,TGTGCCAGCAGTTTGGACAGGGCGGAAACTTTCTTT,CASSLDRAETFF
NA,TRBV7-7,NA,TRBJ2-5,TGTGCTAGCAGCTTAGGGATGGGGCGAGAGACCCAGTACTTC,CASSLGMGRETQYF
NA,TRBV10-3,NA,TRBJ1-1,TGTGCCATCAGTGAGATTAATCGGGAACCTGAAGCTTTCTTT,CAISEINREPEAFF
NA,TRBV19,NA,TRBJ2-1,TGTGCCAGTAGTCCCCGGGGGACCTACAATGAGCAGTTCTTC,CASSPRGTYNEQFF
NA,TRBV28,NA,TRBJ1-2,TGTGCCAGCAGTTTGCCAGGGCCCAACTATGGCTACACCTTC,CASSLPGPNYGYTF
TRBD1,TRBV5-1,NA,TRBJ1-2,TGCGCCAGCAGCTTGGAGGGGGCCAGTGGCTACACCTTC,CASSLEGASGYTF
TRBD1,TRBV9,NA,TRBJ1-5,TGTGCCAGCAGCCCCCCAGGACAGGGTGGTCAGCCCCAGCATTTT,CASSPPGQGGQPQHF
NA,TRBV5-1,NA,TRBJ2-3,TGCGCCAGCAGCTTGTCCCGGGACAGCACAGATACGCAGTATTTT,CASSLSRDSTDTQYF
TRBD1,TRBV5-6,once,TRBJ1-1,TGTGCCAGCAGCCCTTTAGGGACAGGGTTGAACACTGAAGCTTTCTTT,CASSPLGTGLNTEAFF
TRBD1,TRBV6-7,NA,TRBJ2-7,TGTGCCAGCAGTTACTATGTGACAGGGTCGGCGGGGCAGTACTTC,CASSYYVTGSAGQYF
NA,TRBV7-6,NA,TRBJ2-2,TGTGCCAGCAGCCCCGCGTGGGGAGCCGGGGAGCTGTTTTTT,CASSPAWGAGELFF